Shown below are 25 T cell receptor beta chains from a single sample sequenced in a study of blood T cell repertoires in COVID-19. Produced via immunoSEQ multiplex PCR; TCRdb's table is partial and in-frame only. The table lists 250,000 or so clones, 88% of them singletons. Sequences were obtained from peripheral blood. These receptors were collected from a woman aged 25 to 39 with COVID-19, enrolled during active disease.

The chain employs TRBV28 and TRBJ1-5, with D maybe TRBD1 (6 bases). The CDR3 totals 18 residues. Trimming took 6 bases from V and 0 from J, leaving 21 bases between them. Per germline, CDR1 MDHEN and CDR2 SYDVKM. CDR3 in amino acids: CASRARQDLYLSNQPQHF. CDR3 nucleotide sequence: TGTGCCAGCAGGGCCAGACAGGACTTATACCTTAGCAATCAGCCCCAGCATTTT.

The chain carries TRBV11-3 and TRBJ2-7; 11 nucleotides line up with TRBD1. This CDR3 contains 14 residues. The V and J ends lost 4 bases and 6 bases, in that order; junction bases with no gene match: 5. The germline gives CDR1 SGHNT, CDR2 YENEEA. CDR3 sequence reads: CASSSGQGVGEQYV. The DNA for the CDR3 is TGTGCCAGCAGCTCGGGACAGGGGGTGGGCGAGCAGTACGTC.

The chain recombines TRBV5-6 with TRBJ2-5; 10 bases fit TRBD2. The trim removed 3 bases at V and 4 bases at J, leaving 6 bases unmatched. The CDR3 is made up of 15 amino acids. Germline V gene data show CDR1 as SGHDT and CDR2 as YYEEEE. The CDR3 nucleotides read TGTGCCAGCAGCTCTTTAGCGGGGGGTCCAGAGACCCAGTACTTC. This sequence encodes CASSSLAGGPETQYF. Supplemented by reference TRBV5-6 and TRBJ2-5, the full variable domain reads DAGVTQSPTHLIKTRGQQVTLRCSPKSGHDTVSWYQQALGQGPQFIFQYYEEEERQRGNFPDRFSGHQFPNYSSELNVNALLLGDSALYLCASSSLAGGPETQYFGPGTRLLVL.

The chain carries TRBV5-4 and TRBJ2-4, with 7 bases matching TRBD2. The CDR3 has 20 residues. CDR1 SGHNT and CDR2 YYREEE come from the germline V gene (reference sequence). Trimming cost V 4 bases and J 0 bases; bases outside gene matches: 19. CDR3 in amino acids: CASSGGRGLPHPLAKNIQYF. Here the CDR3 DNA reads TGTGCCAGCAGCGGGGGGAGGGGCCTACCTCACCCCCTAGCCAAAAACATTCAGTACTTC.

V is TRBV29-1 and J is TRBJ1-2; 11 bases fit TRBD1. CDR3 length equals 12 residues. V lost 4 bases, J lost 8 bases, and 3 bases stayed unmatched. CDR1 and CDR2 (germline): SQVTM, ANQGSEA. Here the CDR3 DNA reads TGCAGCGTTGTGGGACAGGGGGACGGCTACACCTTC. Translating it yields CSVVGQGDGYTF.

The CDR3 DNA sequence: TGTGCCAGCAGCTTAAGTGGGGGGGTCCAAGAGACCCAGTACTTC. Residues: CASSLSGGVQETQYF. This rearrangement joins TRBV7-2 to TRBJ2-5; 7 nucleotides match TRBD2. The CDR3 runs 15 residues. The germline CDR1 and CDR2 sequences are SGHTA and FQGNSA. The trim removed 2 bases at V and 1 base at J, leaving 4 bases unmatched.

The rearrangement joins TRBV28 to TRBJ1-6; D perhaps matches TRBD1 (5 bases). Trimming removed 4 bases from V and 0 bases from J, with 10 bases in between. This CDR3 contains 16 residues. In germline, CDR1 is MDHEN, CDR2 SYDVKM. The CDR3 loop reads CASSSQGSSYNSPLHF. In DNA, the CDR3 is TGTGCCAGCAGTTCGCAGGGCAGCTCCTATAATTCACCCCTCCACTTT. Variable domain in full (rest from reference TRBV28 and TRBJ1-6): DVKVTQSSRYLVKRTGEKVFLECVQDMDHENMFWYRQDPGLGLRLIYFSYDVKMKEKGDIPEGYSVSREKKERFSLILESASTNQTSMYLCASSSQGSSYNSPLHFGNGTRLTVT.

The chain combines TRBV27 with TRBJ2-5; no firm D call. Germline V CDR1 and CDR2: MNHEY, SMNVEV (reference sequence). The CDR3 is 13 amino acids. The ends were cut back, 2 bases at V and 2 bases at J, with 6 bases in the middle. The CDR3 spells CASSLNTQETQYF. The CDR3 DNA follows: TGTGCCAGCAGTTTAAACACACAAGAGACCCAGTACTTC.

This chain connects TRBV19 to TRBJ1-2; possibly TRBD1 for D (6 bases). Germline CDR1 LNHDA, CDR2 SQIVND (reference sequence). The CDR3 runs to 15 residues. Trimming removed 4 bases from V and 2 bases from J, with 14 bases in between. DNA of the CDR3: TGTGCCAGTAGTACCCGACAGGCACCGAACTATGGCTACACCTTC. It specifies CASSTRQAPNYGYTF.

Regarding this clone: One end of the junction varies from germline; a read error may be responsible. V usage is TRBV7-7 and J usage is TRBJ2-2; D not resolved. CDR1 and CDR2 from the germline V gene are SSHAT and FNYEAQ (reference sequence). The CDR3 has 14 residues. The CDR3 is CASRLLGNTGELFF. The CDR3 bases are TGTGCTAGCAGACTCCTTGGGAACACCGGGGAGCTGTTTTTT. Combining the CDR3 with reference TRBV7-7 and TRBJ2-2 gives the whole variable domain GAGVSQSPRYKVTKRGQDVTLRCDPISSHATLYWYQQALGQGPEFLTYFNYEAQPDKSGLPSDRFSAERPEGSISTLTIQRTEQRDSAMYRCASRLLGNTGELFFGEGSRLTVL.

The chain uses TRBV4-1 and TRBJ2-3; 7 nucleotides agree with TRBD2. J gave up 3 bases and V 1 base, and 7 bases lay outside the gene matches. CDR3 length: 16 amino acids. CDR1 is MGHRA and CDR2 is YSYEKL in the germline V gene. CDR3 in amino acids: CASSQGGRATTDTQYF. CDR3 in DNA: TGCGCCAGCAGCCAAGGGGGGAGGGCCACGACAGATACGCAGTATTTT.

The gene calls are TRBV10-3 and TRBJ1-1; 7 nucleotides line up with TRBD1. The CDR3 runs 15 residues. CDR1 is ENHRY, CDR2 SYGVKD, per germline. V dropped 2 bases and J dropped 4; count of bases not matched to a gene: 7. CDR3 DNA sequence: TGTGCCATCAGTGAGACCTCTGAGGGGGCCACTGAAGCTTTCTTT. Protein sequence: CAISETSEGATEAFF.

This sequence joins TRBV4-2 and TRBJ2-6, with 7 bases lining up with TRBD1. The germline gives CDR1 LGHNA, CDR2 YNFKEQ. The CDR3 consists of 16 residues. V dropped 3 bases and J dropped 2; count of bases not matched to a gene: 4. As DNA, the CDR3 is TGTGCCAGCAGCCATCCCCAGGGGGCTGGGGCCAACGTCCTGACTTTC. Translation gives CASSHPQGAGANVLTF.

The chain recombines TRBV7-2 with TRBJ1-6; D is unresolved. The germline gives CDR1 SGHTA, CDR2 FQGNSA. CDR3 length equals 19 residues. Trimming removed 1 base from V and 5 bases from J, with 21 bases in between. CDR3 residues: CASSLVPVLPGGHNSPLHF. The CDR3 DNA sequence: TGTGCCAGCAGCTTAGTACCGGTTCTTCCCGGAGGACATAATTCACCCCTCCACTTT.

This clone has just one count. V and J are TRBV10-2 and TRBJ2-1, with 7 bases fitting TRBD2. This CDR3 spans 13 amino acids. V lost 4 bases to trimming and J lost 7 bases; unmatched junction nucleotides: 4. The germline gives CDR1 WSHSY, CDR2 SAAADI. The CDR3 nucleotides are TGCGCCAGCAGTGGCGGTAGCGGGAATGAGCAGTTCTTC. Its protein product is CASSGGSGNEQFF.

The chain joins TRBV24-1 to TRBJ2-1; D ambiguous. Trimming removed 4 bases from V and 8 bases from J, with 17 bases in between. This CDR3 is built from 15 residues. Germline V gives CDR1 KGHDR, CDR2 SFDVKD. CDR3 region: CATSDRSEKADEQFF. In DNA form, the CDR3 reads TGTGCCACCAGTGACCGTTCCGAGAAGGCGGATGAGCAGTTCTTC.

The rearrangement links TRBV7-2 to TRBJ2-1, with 8 positions matching TRBD2. The J segment lost 5 bases and the V segment lost 3 bases, leaving 9 bases of the junction unmatched. Per germline, CDR1 SGHTA and CDR2 FQGNSA. This CDR3 has 16 residues. CDR3 amino acids: CASSLLPGLVDNEQFF. The CDR3 bases are TGTGCCAGCAGCTTGCTCCCGGGACTAGTCGACAATGAGCAGTTCTTC.

The CDR3 DNA reads as TGCGCCAGCAGCACGGGACAGGGAACAATAAACACTGAAGCTTTCTTT. Translating it yields CASSTGQGTINTEAFF. The chain carries TRBV5-1 and TRBJ1-1; 9 nucleotides line up with TRBD1. V trimming: 4 bases; J trimming: 2 bases; junction bases outside the gene matches: 9. Germline V CDR1 and CDR2: SGHRS, YFSETQ. This CDR3 has 16 residues.

V is TRBV5-4 and J is TRBJ1-2; 9 bases are a match to TRBD1. CDR1 SGHNT and CDR2 YYREEE come from the germline V gene (reference sequence). This CDR3 has 15 amino acids. J was trimmed by 8 bases and V by 3 bases; bases with no gene match: 11. The CDR3 DNA sequence: TGTGCCAGCAGCTGGGACAGGGTCTCCATCGGCGGCTACACCTTC. It encodes CASSWDRVSIGGYTF.

This chain links TRBV11-3 with TRBJ2-1, with 13 positions matching TRBD2. V trimming: 5 bases; J trimming: 6 bases; junction bases outside the gene matches: 4. Germline values: CDR1 SGHNT, CDR2 YENEEA. This CDR3 comprises 15 residues. CDR3 residues: CASSRTSGSPNEQFF. The CDR3 nucleotides read TGTGCCAGCAGCCGGACTAGCGGGAGCCCCAATGAGCAGTTCTTC.

This clone was seen once. The chain has TRBV7-2 and TRBJ1-4; D is perhaps TRBD1 (5 bases). The CDR3 totals 16 residues. Germline assignment: CDR1 SGHTA and CDR2 FQGNSA. V dropped 2 bases and J dropped 4 bases, with 14 bases sitting between them. The CDR3 coding sequence is TGTGCCAGCAGCTTAAGGCAGGGCGCCCTTAATGAAAAACTGTTTTTT. Translation: CASSLRQGALNEKLFF. The complete variable domain, with remaining parts taken from reference TRBV7-2 and TRBJ1-4, reads GAGVSQSPSNKVTEKGKDVELRCDPISGHTALYWYRQSLGQGLEFLIYFQGNSAPDKSGLPSDRFSAERTGGSVSTLTIQRTQQEDSAVYLCASSLRQGALNEKLFFGSGTQLSVL.

This clone appeared a single time. This chain links TRBV7-8 with TRBJ2-1, with TRBD2 matching over 9 bases. This CDR3 is built from 15 residues. J gave up 12 bases and V 0 bases, and 9 bases lay outside the gene matches. Looked up from germline, CDR1 is SGHVS and CDR2 is FQNEAQ. CDR3 loop: CASSLARTSEKGQFF. In DNA form, the CDR3 reads TGTGCCAGCAGCTTAGCGCGGACTAGCGAGAAAGGGCAGTTCTTC.

The chain couples TRBV2 to TRBJ2-6; D is perhaps TRBD1 (6 bases). V was cut by 7 bases and J by 1 base, with 14 bases left in between. This CDR3 contains 16 residues. Germline V gives CDR1 SNHLY, CDR2 FYNNEI. CDR3 in amino acids: CASTQYQGSGANVLTF. CDR3 nucleotides: TGTGCCAGCACCCAATACCAGGGGTCTGGGGCCAACGTCCTGACTTTC.

This chain joins TRBV27 and TRBJ2-3, with 9 bases identical to TRBD2. CDR1 and CDR2 from the germline V gene are MNHEY and SMNVEV (reference sequence). CDR3 length: 14 amino acids. Trimming cost V 8 bases and J 5 bases; bases outside gene matches: 8. The CDR3 sequence is CASLRVAGEDTQYF. The CDR3 coding sequence is TGTGCCAGCCTACGGGTAGCGGGAGAAGATACGCAGTATTTT.

The rearrangement links TRBV19 to TRBJ2-1; TRBD2 matches at 12 bases. V lost 8 bases and J lost 8; bases outside the gene matches: 22. Germline assignment: CDR1 LNHDA and CDR2 SQIVND (reference sequence). The CDR3 spans 19 residues. CDR3 region: CASSTSGRKIGTSGYEQFF. The CDR3 coding sequence is TGTGCCAGTTCAACCTCCGGACGGAAAATAGGGACTAGCGGGTATGAGCAGTTCTTC.